This T cell receptor beta chain originates from a study of T cells after yellow fever vaccination. TCRdb ran MiXCR on the 5' RACE reads and lists one entry per CDR3 protein. The data show under 700,000 distinct CDR3 sequences, around a sixth seen once. CDR1 and CDR2 (germline): SEHNR, FQNEAQ (reference sequence). This CDR3 region has 13 residues. The gene calls are TRBV7-9 and TRBJ2-3; a weak D match, TRBD2 (6 bases). The receptor was isolated from a young man who received the YFV17D yellow fever vaccine. Sequencing used PBMCs, obtained around 5 days after the first yellow fever vaccination. As DNA, the CDR3 is TGTGTCGGCGGCCTCGGGGGAGCAGATACGCAGTATTTT. Translating it yields CVGGLGGADTQYF.